This T cell receptor (beta chain) was found in a study of T-cell reconstitution after alpha-beta-depleted transplantation in children. Unique molecular identifiers were incorporated during preparation of the TCRbeta library. TCRdb re-called the PCR reads with MiXCR, one entry per CDR3 protein. The repertoire holds a few hundred thousand distinct CDR3 sequences, with around 25% as singletons. CDR1 and CDR2 from the germline V gene are SEHNR and FQNEAQ (reference sequence). The CDR3 totals 15 residues. V lost 4 bases and J lost 2, with 13 bases in between. Study-wide results and limits: About two months after transplant, alpha-beta T cells reportedly came from several hundred expanded graft clones. Newly produced T cells mostly provided counts and TCRbeta diversity after one year, as hyperexpanded clones declined. Certain patients had high TCRbeta diversity at day 60, and it came from recipient T cells and thymic progenitors that survived.

This clonotype has just a few counts. The antigen is unknown. The input for sequencing was PBMCs, mostly from graft donor cells, taken 180 days after TCRalphabeta/CD19-depleted stem cell transplant. The TCR sequence derives from a male patient younger than 18 who had a stem cell transplant for acute lymphoblastic leukemia, so the T cells may come from the graft donor. The chain uses TRBV7-9 and TRBJ2-3, with D perhaps TRBD2 (7 bases). CDR3 bases: TGTGCCAGCAGCTGGGGCGGGGGCTACACAGATACGCAGTATTTT. Its translation: CASSWGGGYTDTQYF.